This T cell receptor (beta chain) was recovered during a study of response to subunit inactivated influenza vaccine. This clonotype was counted a few times. Each CDR3 protein gets one entry after TCRdb re-called the RT-PCR reads with MiXCR. Of roughly 780,000 distinct CDR3 sequences detected, approximately 17% appear once; the ten largest clones hold approximately 10%. V lost 1 base and J 4 bases, leaving 28 bases between the germline ends. This CDR3 spans 19 amino acids. Germline CDR1 is DFQATT and CDR2 is SNEGSKA (reference sequence). The material was PBMCs from blood, obtained 4 to 6 days after vaccination. The receptor was derived from a man aged 50-59 years who received an inactivated influenza vaccine. The rearrangement joins TRBV20-1 to TRBJ1-2; no clear D. The CDR3: CSARVSRSDEGLTGYGYTF. CDR3 bases: TGCAGTGCTAGAGTGAGCAGAAGCGATGAAGGGTTGACTGGCTATGGCTACACCTTC.